These 22 T cell receptor beta chains originate from one sample sequenced in a study of blood T cells in healthy people across ages. Sample-barcoded 5' priming and a J-beta primer mix drove a second PCR of roughly 6 to 12 cycles. TCRdb reprocessed the 5' RACE reads with MiXCR, giving one entry per CDR3 protein. The data show approximately 800,000 distinct CDR3 sequences, about 46% seen once. The sequenced sample consisted of blood. The receptor set was obtained from a man older than 75 in good health.

This clonotype was found a few times. The chain uses TRBV12-3 or TRBV12-4 and TRBJ2-7; TRBD2 aligns across 7 bases. The CDR3 loop spans 14 amino acids. Trimming cost V 3 bases and J 4 bases; bases outside gene matches: 6. The CDR3 sequence: CASSFSSGPYEQYF. The CDR3, as DNA: TGTGCCAGCAGTTTCTCTAGCGGTCCGTACGAGCAGTACTTC.

This rearrangement joins TRBV4-1 to TRBJ1-2; D unclear. The germline V gene has CDR1 MGHRA and CDR2 YSYEKL. The CDR3 covers 16 residues. Trimming took off 0 bases at V and 1 base at J, with 12 bases between the two ends. For the CDR3, the DNA is TGCGCCAGCAGCCAAGAAGGAGGTACTATTAACTATGGCTACACCTTC. Residues: CASSQEGGTINYGYTF.

V is TRBV7-9 and J is TRBJ2-5; 12 bases match TRBD2. There are 15 residues in the CDR3. J lost 4 bases, V lost 5 bases, and 5 bases had no gene match. Germline CDR1 and CDR2: SEHNR and FQNEAQ (reference sequence). This chain's CDR3 is CASSRTSGARETQYF. DNA for the CDR3: TGTGCCAGCAGCAGGACTAGCGGGGCTCGAGAGACCCAGTACTTC. The full variable domain, its missing parts supplied by reference TRBV7-9 and TRBJ2-5, is DTGVSQNPRHKITKRGQNVTFRCDPISEHNRLYWYRQTLGQGPEFLTYFQNEAQLEKSRLLSDRFSAERPKGSFSTLEIQRTEQGDSAMYLCASSRTSGARETQYFGPGTRLLVL.

This clonotype was seen a few times. V and J are TRBV27 and TRBJ1-4; no firm D call. Germline loops: CDR1 MNHEY, CDR2 SMNVEV (reference sequence). The V end was cut by 8 bases, the J end by 8 bases, with 18 bases between. This CDR3 region has 14 residues. Here the CDR3 reads CASAEGVGREKLFF. DNA of the CDR3: TGTGCCAGCGCAGAGGGAGTGGGGAGGGAAAAACTGTTTTTT.

The table lists this clonotype with many counts. V usage is TRBV20-1 and J usage is TRBJ2-1; no definite D call. V was trimmed by 4 bases and J by 8 bases, leaving 12 bases between them. CDR1 is DFQATT, CDR2 SNEGSKA, per germline (reference sequence). The CDR3 is 12 amino acids. For the CDR3, the DNA is TGCAGTGCTATCTCCCCAAAGGATGAGCAGTTCTTC. It translates to CSAISPKDEQFF.

A few counts support this clonotype. This chain joins TRBV7-2 and TRBJ2-2; D is uncertain. Trimming stripped 6 bases from V and 4 bases from J, with 9 bases between. This CDR3 has 13 amino acids. Per the germline V gene, CDR1 is SGHTA and CDR2 is FQGNSA. The CDR3 here is CASSASFTGELFF. The DNA of the CDR3 is TGTGCCAGCAGTGCTAGTTTCACCGGGGAGCTGTTTTTT.

The chain's CDR3 is CASSLHDPKETQYF. In DNA form, the CDR3 reads TGTGCCAGCAGTTTACATGACCCAAAAGAGACCCAGTACTTC. The chain couples TRBV12-3 or TRBV12-4 to TRBJ2-5; D not certain. The length of the CDR3 is 14 residues. Trimming stripped 2 bases from V and 3 bases from J, with 10 bases between.

This clonotype was counted a single time. The J gene is TRBJ2-5, the V gene TRBV24-1; no clear D. Germline lookup yields CDR1 KGHDR and CDR2 SFDVKD. Between the trimmed V and J ends, which lost 3 bases and 11 bases, there was a span of 12 bases. The CDR3 has 12 amino acids. The CDR3 is CATSDHSYQQYF. The CDR3 DNA reads as TGTGCCACCAGTGATCACAGCTACCAGCAGTACTTC.

This sequence joins TRBV19 and TRBJ2-1; a possible D gene is TRBD2 (7 bases). V shed 11 bases and J shed 6 bases, with 11 bases lying between them. The CDR3 contains 11 residues. CDR1 and CDR2 (germline): LNHDA, SQIVND (reference sequence). The CDR3 bases are TGTGCCGGGGGAGGGGGCAATGAGCAGTTCTTC. This sequence encodes CAGGGGNEQFF. Variable domain in full (rest from reference TRBV19 and TRBJ2-1): DGGITQSPKYLFRKEGQNVTLSCEQNLNHDAMYWYRQDPGQGLRLIYYSQIVNDFQKGDIAEGYSVSREKKESFPLTVTSAQKNPTAFYLCAGGGGNEQFFGPGTRLTVL.

This clonotype was counted a single time. V gene TRBV28 combines with J gene TRBJ1-4, with D uncertain. Trimming took 4 bases from V and 8 from J, leaving 14 bases between them. From germline, CDR1 is MDHEN and CDR2 SYDVKM. The CDR3 sequence is 14 residues long. CDR3 DNA sequence: TGTGCCAGCAGTTCCAACAGTGAATGGGAAAAACTGTTTTTT. It specifies CASSSNSEWEKLFF.

The J gene is TRBJ2-5, the V gene TRBV18, with TRBD2 matching 8 bases. CDR1 and CDR2 from the germline V gene are KGHSH and LQKENI. V was pared by 0 bases and J by 2 bases, with 8 bases of the junction left unmatched. This CDR3 has 17 residues. The CDR3 bases are TGTGCCAGCTCACCACCGGTAATAGCGGGGCGACAAGAGACCCAGTACTTC. The encoded protein is CASSPPVIAGRQETQYF.

The CDR3 sequence is CASSQGVSDEQFF. The CDR3 coding sequence is TGCGCCAGCAGCCAAGGCGTCTCGGATGAGCAGTTCTTC. The chain has TRBV4-1 and TRBJ2-1; D gene unclear. CDR1 is MGHRA, CDR2 YSYEKL, per germline. CDR3 length equals 13 residues. Deletions cut 1 base from V and 8 bases from J, with 9 bases between.

This clonotype was counted a few times. The CDR3 bases are TGCGCCAGCAGCCAAGGTCCAACACGTAATGAGCAGTTCTTC. Translated, it gives CASSQGPTRNEQFF. The gene calls are TRBV4-3 and TRBJ2-1; D is uncertain. The CDR3 loop spans 14 amino acids. With 1 base removed from V and 7 bases from J, the gap between germline ends came to 11 bases. The germline CDR1 and CDR2 sequences are LGHNA and YSLEER.

This clonotype has a handful of counts. The chain couples TRBV7-2 to TRBJ2-7; 9 bases line up with TRBD2. V trimming: 2 bases; J trimming: 5 bases; junction bases outside the gene matches: 7. Germline values: CDR1 SGHTA, CDR2 FQGNSA. This CDR3 region has 15 residues. The CDR3 is CASSLKAGGQNEQYF. The CDR3 nucleotides read TGTGCCAGCAGCTTAAAGGCGGGAGGGCAGAACGAGCAGTACTTC. The complete variable domain, with remaining parts taken from reference TRBV7-2 and TRBJ2-7, reads GAGVSQSPSNKVTEKGKDVELRCDPISGHTALYWYRQSLGQGLEFLIYFQGNSAPDKSGLPSDRFSAERTGGSVSTLTIQRTQQEDSAVYLCASSLKAGGQNEQYFGPGTRLTVT.

The V gene is TRBV6-6, the J gene TRBJ1-4, with D possibly matching TRBD1 (5 bases). Germline V CDR1 and CDR2: MNHNY, SVGAGI (reference sequence). This CDR3 spans 15 amino acids. Deletions cut 2 bases from V and 4 bases from J, with 11 bases between. CDR3 in amino acids: CASSYPGGGNEKLFF. The CDR3, as DNA: TGTGCCAGCAGTTACCCTGGGGGTGGTAATGAAAAACTGTTTTTT.

This clonotype has at least ten counts. The chain couples TRBV20-1 to TRBJ1-2; no reliable D call. CDR3 size: 12 residues. Per the germline V gene, CDR1 is DFQATT and CDR2 is SNEGSKA (reference sequence). Trimming took off 0 bases at V and 4 bases at J, with 6 bases between the two ends. The CDR3 coding sequence is TGCAGTGCTAGAGACAGTGGCTATGGCTACACCTTC. Translating it yields CSARDSGYGYTF.

The rearrangement joins TRBV12-3 or TRBV12-4 to TRBJ1-3, with D unresolved. The CDR3 is 15 amino acids. Trimming pared 1 base from V and 0 bases from J, leaving 7 bases between. The CDR3: CASSLGTISGNTIYF. Written as DNA, the CDR3 is TGTGCCAGCAGTTTAGGTACGATCTCTGGAAACACCATATATTTT.

Only a few counts were recorded for this clonotype. The J gene is TRBJ2-4, the V gene TRBV7-9; D gene ambiguous. Germline CDR1 and CDR2: SEHNR and FQNEAQ (reference sequence). The V and J ends lost 1 base and 3 bases respectively, with 7 bases between them. This CDR3 is 14 amino acids long. CDR3 nucleotides: TGTGCCAGCAGCTTAGAACTGGGCAAAAACATTCAGTACTTC. This encodes CASSLELGKNIQYF.

As to this clonotype: A junction boundary mismatches the germline segment, possibly from a read error. The CDR3 loop reads CVSTEGIGYTF. CDR3 bases: TGTGTCAGCACAGAAGGTATAGGCTACACCTTC. The V call is TRBV2, the J call TRBJ1-2; D gene ambiguous. Germline V gives CDR1 SNHLY, CDR2 FYNNEI. The CDR3 contains 11 residues. Drawing the rest from reference TRBV2 and TRBJ1-2, the complete variable domain is EPEVTQTPSHQVTQMGQEVILRCVPISNHLYFYWYRQILGQKVEFLVSFYNNEISEKSEIFDDQFSVERPDGSNFTLKIRSTKLEDSAMYFCVSTEGIGYTFGSGTRLTVV.

The chain links TRBV6-1 to TRBJ2-1; 9 bases align to TRBD2. CDR3 length: 15 amino acids. Losses at the gene ends were 6 bases for V and 4 bases for J; bases not matched to a gene: 7. In germline, CDR1 is MNHNS, CDR2 SASEGT. The CDR3, as DNA: TGTGCCAGCAGCGAAACTAGCGGGCAATACAATGAGCAGTTCTTC. Amino acid sequence: CASSETSGQYNEQFF.

This clonotype was recorded a few times. V and J are TRBV5-6 and TRBJ2-3, with TRBD1 matching 9 bases. Germline CDR1 SGHDT, CDR2 YYEEEE. V lost 4 bases to trimming and J lost 6 bases; unmatched junction nucleotides: 9. The length of the CDR3 is 15 residues. CDR3 sequence (DNA): TGTGCCAGCAGCGCAGGGACAGGGTATGCGGATACGCAGTATTTT. It encodes CASSAGTGYADTQYF.

In the case of this clonotype: The junction departs from the called germline gene at one end, perhaps through a read error. The gene calls are TRBV2 and TRBJ2-3; no clear D. Germline V gene data show CDR1 as SNHLY and CDR2 as FYNNEI. CDR3 length: 13 residues. CDR3 sequence (DNA): TGTACCAGCAGTGGAACCGGACGAGATACGCAGTATTTT. Protein product: CTSSGTGRDTQYF.